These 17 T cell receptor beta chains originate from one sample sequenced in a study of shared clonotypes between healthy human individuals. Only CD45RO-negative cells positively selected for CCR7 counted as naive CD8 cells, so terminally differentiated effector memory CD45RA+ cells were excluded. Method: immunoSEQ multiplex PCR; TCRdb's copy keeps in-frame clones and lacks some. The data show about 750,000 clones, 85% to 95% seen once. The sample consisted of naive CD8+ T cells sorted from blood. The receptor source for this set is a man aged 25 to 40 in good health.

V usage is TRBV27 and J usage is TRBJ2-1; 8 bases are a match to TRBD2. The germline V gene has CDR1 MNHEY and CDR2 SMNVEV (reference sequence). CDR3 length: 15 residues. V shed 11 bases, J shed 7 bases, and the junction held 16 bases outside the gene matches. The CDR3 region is CAARPGGRRRNEQFF. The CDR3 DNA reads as TGTGCCGCCCGACCTGGCGGGAGGCGTAGGAATGAGCAGTTCTTC.

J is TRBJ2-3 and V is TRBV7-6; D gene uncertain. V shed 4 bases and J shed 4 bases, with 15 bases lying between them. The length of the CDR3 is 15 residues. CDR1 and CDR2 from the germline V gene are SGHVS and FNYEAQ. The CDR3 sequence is CASSSPGGLADTQYF. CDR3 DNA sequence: TGTGCCAGCAGCTCTCCCGGTGGGCTGGCAGATACGCAGTATTTT.

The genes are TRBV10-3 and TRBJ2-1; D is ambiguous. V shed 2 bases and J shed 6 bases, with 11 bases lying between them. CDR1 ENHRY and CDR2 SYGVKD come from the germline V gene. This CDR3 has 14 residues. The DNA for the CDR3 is TGTGCCATCAGTGAGGAGATGCAGGTCAATGAGCAGTTCTTC. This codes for CAISEEMQVNEQFF.

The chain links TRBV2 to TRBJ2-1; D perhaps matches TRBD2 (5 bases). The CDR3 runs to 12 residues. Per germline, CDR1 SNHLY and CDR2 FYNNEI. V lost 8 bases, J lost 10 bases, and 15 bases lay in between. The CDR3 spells CASGESTMEQFF. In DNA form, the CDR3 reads TGTGCCAGCGGGGAGTCTACAATGGAGCAGTTCTTC.

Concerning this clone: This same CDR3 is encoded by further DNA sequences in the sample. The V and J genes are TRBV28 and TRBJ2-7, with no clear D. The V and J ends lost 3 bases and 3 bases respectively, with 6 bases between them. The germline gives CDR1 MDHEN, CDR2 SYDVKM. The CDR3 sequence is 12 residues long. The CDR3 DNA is TGTGCCAGCAGTTTTGCGGACTACGAGCAGTACTTC. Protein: CASSFADYEQYF.

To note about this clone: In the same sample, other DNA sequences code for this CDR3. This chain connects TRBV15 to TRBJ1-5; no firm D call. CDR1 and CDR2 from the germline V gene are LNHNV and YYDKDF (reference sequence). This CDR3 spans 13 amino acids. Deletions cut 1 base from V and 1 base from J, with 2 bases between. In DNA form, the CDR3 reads TGTGCCACCAGCAGAGGCAGCAATCAGCCCCAGCATTTT. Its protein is CATSRGSNQPQHF. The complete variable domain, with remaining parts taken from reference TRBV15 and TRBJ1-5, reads DAMVIQNPRYQVTQFGKPVTLSCSQTLNHNVMYWYQQKSSQAPKLLFHYYDKDFNNEADTPDNFQSRRPNTSFCFLDIRSPGLGDTAMYLCATSRGSNQPQHFGDGTRLSIL.

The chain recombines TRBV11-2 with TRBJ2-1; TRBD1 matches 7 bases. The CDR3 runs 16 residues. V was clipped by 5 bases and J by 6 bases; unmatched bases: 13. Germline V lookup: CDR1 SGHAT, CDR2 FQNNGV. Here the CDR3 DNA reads TGTGCCAGCAGCGCCGGACGAAGGGGGCTAGGCAATGAGCAGTTCTTC. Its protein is CASSAGRRGLGNEQFF.

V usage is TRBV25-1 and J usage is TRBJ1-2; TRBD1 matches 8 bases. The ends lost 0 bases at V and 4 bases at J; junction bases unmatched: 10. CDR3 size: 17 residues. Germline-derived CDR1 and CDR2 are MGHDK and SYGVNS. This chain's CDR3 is CASSEYDEQGGGYGYTF. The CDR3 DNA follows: TGTGCCAGCAGTGAATACGACGAACAGGGGGGGGGCTATGGCTACACCTTC.

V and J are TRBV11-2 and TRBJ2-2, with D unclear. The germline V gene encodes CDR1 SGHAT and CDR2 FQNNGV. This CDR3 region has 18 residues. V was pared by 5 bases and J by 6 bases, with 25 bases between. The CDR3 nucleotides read TGTGCCAGCAGCCTCGGAACGACTGAACCCCAAGGCGCCGGGGAGCTGTTTTTT. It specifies CASSLGTTEPQGAGELFF.

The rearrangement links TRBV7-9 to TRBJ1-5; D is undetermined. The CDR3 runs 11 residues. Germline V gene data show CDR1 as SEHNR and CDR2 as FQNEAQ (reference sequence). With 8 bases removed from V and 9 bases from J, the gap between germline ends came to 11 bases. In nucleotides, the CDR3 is TGTGCCAGCGGTTTAATAGGGCCCCAGCATTTT. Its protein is CASGLIGPQHF.

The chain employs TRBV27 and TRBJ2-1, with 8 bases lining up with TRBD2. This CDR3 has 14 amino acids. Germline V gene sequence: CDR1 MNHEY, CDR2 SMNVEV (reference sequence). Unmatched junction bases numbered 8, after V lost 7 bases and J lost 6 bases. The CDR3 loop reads CASMSGRLGNEQFF. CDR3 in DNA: TGTGCCAGCATGAGCGGGAGACTAGGCAATGAGCAGTTCTTC.

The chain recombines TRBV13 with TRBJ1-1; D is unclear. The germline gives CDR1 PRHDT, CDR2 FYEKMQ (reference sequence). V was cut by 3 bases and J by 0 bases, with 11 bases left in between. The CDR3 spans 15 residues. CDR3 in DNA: TGTGCCAGCAGCTTGCAGGAGTTCATGAACACTGAAGCTTTCTTT. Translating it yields CASSLQEFMNTEAFF. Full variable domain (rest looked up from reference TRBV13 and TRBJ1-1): AAGVIQSPRHLIKEKRETATLKCYPIPRHDTVYWYQQGPGQDPQFLISFYEKMQSDKGSIPDRFSAQQFSDYHSELNMSSLELGDSALYFCASSLQEFMNTEAFFGQGTRLTVV.

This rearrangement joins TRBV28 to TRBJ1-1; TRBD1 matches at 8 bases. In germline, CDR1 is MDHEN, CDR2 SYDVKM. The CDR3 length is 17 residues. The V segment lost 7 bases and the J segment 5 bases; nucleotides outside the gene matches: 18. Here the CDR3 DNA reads TGTGCCAGCACCCGATTGGGGAGGGCAGGGGGCAAGACTGAAGCTTTCTTT. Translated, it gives CASTRLGRAGGKTEAFF. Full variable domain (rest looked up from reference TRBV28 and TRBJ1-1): DVKVTQSSRYLVKRTGEKVFLECVQDMDHENMFWYRQDPGLGLRLIYFSYDVKMKEKGDIPEGYSVSREKKERFSLILESASTNQTSMYLCASTRLGRAGGKTEAFFGQGTRLTVV.

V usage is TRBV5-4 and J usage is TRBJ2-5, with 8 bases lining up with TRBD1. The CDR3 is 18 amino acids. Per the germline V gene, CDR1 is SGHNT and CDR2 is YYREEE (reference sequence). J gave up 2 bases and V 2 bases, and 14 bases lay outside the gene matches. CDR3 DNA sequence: TGTGCCAGCAGCTTTGGTGGTGAGACAGGGGCCGAACAAGAGACCCAGTACTTC. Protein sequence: CASSFGGETGAEQETQYF. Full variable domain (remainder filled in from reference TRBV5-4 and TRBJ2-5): ETGVTQSPTHLIKTRGQQVTLRCSSQSGHNTVSWYQQALGQGPQFIFQYYREEENGRGNFPPRFSGLQFPNYSSELNVNALELDDSALYLCASSFGGETGAEQETQYFGPGTRLLVL.

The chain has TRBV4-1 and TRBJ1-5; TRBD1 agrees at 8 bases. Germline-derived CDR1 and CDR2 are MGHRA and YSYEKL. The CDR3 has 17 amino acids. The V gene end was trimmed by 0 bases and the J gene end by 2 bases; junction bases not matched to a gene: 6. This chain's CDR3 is CASSQDPGGEGNQPQHF. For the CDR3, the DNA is TGCGCCAGCAGCCAAGACCCAGGGGGCGAAGGCAATCAGCCCCAGCATTTT.

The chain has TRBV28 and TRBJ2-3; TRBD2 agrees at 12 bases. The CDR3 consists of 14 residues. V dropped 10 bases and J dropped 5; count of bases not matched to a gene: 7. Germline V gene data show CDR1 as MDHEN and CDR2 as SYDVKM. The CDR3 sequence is CATAGGLAGDTQYF. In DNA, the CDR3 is TGTGCCACCGCGGGGGGACTAGCGGGAGATACGCAGTATTTT.

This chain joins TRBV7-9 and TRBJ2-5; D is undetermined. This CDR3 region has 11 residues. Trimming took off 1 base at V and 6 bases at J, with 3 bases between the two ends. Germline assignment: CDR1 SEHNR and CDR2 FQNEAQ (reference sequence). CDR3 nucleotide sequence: TGTGCCAGCAGCTTAGTAAAGACCCAGTACTTC. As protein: CASSLVKTQYF.